The 9 T cell receptor beta chains below all came from one sample that was sequenced in a study of T-cell memory formation after mild COVID-19. TCRdb reanalysed the 5' RACE reads using MiXCR and keeps one entry per CDR3 protein. Here the sample spans about 440,000 distinct CDR3 sequences, 15% to 20% being singletons. Input material: PBMCs or a T cell subset sorted from them (not recorded which). These receptors were taken from an adult woman who had mild COVID-19 (a few samples of this study predate the infection). Cell type and time point are not known.

This clonotype was picked up many times. The chain uses TRBV6-2 or TRBV6-3 and TRBJ1-2, with TRBD1 as a possible D gene (5 bases). The V end was cut by 4 bases, the J end by 3 bases, with 9 bases between. The CDR3 is 13 residues long. CDR1 MNHEY and CDR2 SVGEGT come from the germline V gene. The CDR3 sequence is CASSLGPDYGYTF. The CDR3 bases are TGTGCCAGCAGTTTGGGACCCGACTATGGCTACACCTTC.

Only a few counts were recorded for this clonotype. The chain employs TRBV29-1 and TRBJ2-7; 7 bases fit TRBD1. This CDR3 contains 13 residues. V lost 5 bases, J lost 3 bases, and 7 bases stayed unmatched. CDR1 and CDR2 (germline): SQVTM, ANQGSEA. The chain's CDR3 is CSVIGQVFYEQYF. Written as DNA, the CDR3 is TGCAGCGTTATCGGACAGGTCTTCTACGAGCAGTACTTC.

The chain couples TRBV29-1 to TRBJ1-3, with D hard to call. The CDR3 consists of 13 residues. Trimming pared 4 bases from V and 0 bases from J, leaving 7 bases between. Germline V lookup: CDR1 SQVTM, CDR2 ANQGSEA. CDR3 sequence (DNA): TGCAGCGTTGCAGCTGACTCTGGAAACACCATATATTTT. Protein: CSVAADSGNTIYF.

This clonotype was detected only a few times. The genes are TRBV20-1 and TRBJ2-3; possibly TRBD1 for D (5 bases). Germline assignment: CDR1 DFQATT and CDR2 SNEGSKA (reference sequence). The CDR3 totals 14 residues. V was trimmed by 1 base and J by 6 bases, leaving 14 bases between them. CDR3 loop: CSARGKGSGDTQYF. CDR3 bases: TGCAGTGCTAGAGGAAAGGGGTCTGGGGATACGCAGTATTTT.

The sample holds a few counts of this clonotype. The junction departs from the called germline gene at one end, perhaps through a read error. The gene calls are TRBV7-7 and TRBJ2-1; TRBD2 matches 11 bases. Per germline, CDR1 SSHAT and CDR2 FNYEAQ (reference sequence). The CDR3 loop spans 15 amino acids. The CDR3 loop is CASSAAGTSGNEQFF. For the CDR3, the DNA is TGTGCTAGCAGCGCTGCCGGGACTAGCGGCAATGAGCAGTTCTTC.

V is TRBV12-3 or TRBV12-4 and J is TRBJ1-1; 8 bases align to TRBD1. The CDR3 is made up of 18 amino acids. V trimming: 3 bases; J trimming: 1 base; junction bases outside the gene matches: 13. The CDR3 loop reads CASSFYLDRDLQNTEAFF. DNA for the CDR3: TGTGCCAGCAGTTTTTACCTGGACAGGGACCTCCAGAACACTGAAGCTTTCTTT.

This rearrangement joins TRBV5-1 to TRBJ2-7; TRBD2 matches 10 bases. J was trimmed by 0 bases and V by 4 bases; bases with no gene match: 13. Looked up from germline, CDR1 is SGHRS and CDR2 is YFSETQ. The CDR3 runs 18 residues. The CDR3 DNA follows: TGCGCCAGCAGCGCGCGACTTAGCGGGGGGATATCCTCCTACGAGCAGTACTTC. Its protein product is CASSARLSGGISSYEQYF.

Only a few counts were recorded for this clonotype. The rearrangement links TRBV7-9 to TRBJ1-1; TRBD1 is a possible D gene (5 bases). Trimming shortened V by 0 bases and J by 1 base, and 9 bases separated the two germline ends. The CDR3 sequence is 15 residues long. CDR1 is SEHNR, CDR2 FQNEAQ, per germline (reference sequence). The CDR3 loop is CASSLAGAENTEAFF. DNA of the CDR3: TGTGCCAGCAGCTTAGCCGGGGCAGAGAACACTGAAGCTTTCTTT. Full variable domain (remainder filled in from reference TRBV7-9 and TRBJ1-1): DTGVSQNPRHKITKRGQNVTFRCDPISEHNRLYWYRQTLGQGPEFLTYFQNEAQLEKSRLLSDRFSAERPKGSFSTLEIQRTEQGDSAMYLCASSLAGAENTEAFFGQGTRLTVV.

The chain joins TRBV27 to TRBJ1-1; possibly TRBD1 for D (6 bases). There are 14 residues in the CDR3. The V end was cut by 3 bases, the J end by 5 bases, with 13 bases between. From germline, CDR1 is MNHEY and CDR2 SMNVEV (reference sequence). The CDR3 region has the DNA TGTGCCAGCAGTTTTATGGGGGGCGGGACTGAAGCTTTCTTT. This gives the protein CASSFMGGGTEAFF.